This TCR beta chain was recorded in a study of CD8 T cells in Susac syndrome. Overall study context: Among sequenced Susac syndrome patients, about 6 had active disease and eight were in remission. Study-wide findings and caveats: Clonal CD8+ expansion in Susac was highest in TEMRA cells and active patients.

About this clonotype itself: Its specificity is not known.

Trimming stripped 9 bases from V and 5 bases from J, with 10 bases between. CDR3 length: 11 amino acids. Germline assignment: CDR1 SNHLY and CDR2 FYNNEI. Reverse transcription of about 0.5 to 1 ug RNA used random hexamers. One entry per CDR3 protein, called by TCRdb with MiXCR from the immunoSEQ multiplex PCR reads. The sample yields 84,000 or so distinct CDR3 sequences, around 96% seen once. Sequencing of TCR beta was performed on blood CD8+ and CD4+ T cells. Sequenced input: CD8+ T cells from PBMCs. The chain recombines TRBV2 with TRBJ2-5; D is tentatively TRBD1 or TRBD2 (6 bases each). The TCR sequence derives from a human donor with Susac syndrome. CDR3: CARGGLETQYF. CDR3 nucleotide sequence: TGTGCCAGAGGGGGGTTGGAGACCCAGTACTTC.